A single count supports the clone carrying this T cell receptor (beta chain). Profiling relied on immunoSEQ multiplex PCR, and the TCRdb table lists in-frame clones only, not all of them. The sample carries tens of thousands of clones, about 95% recorded once. This record comes from a study of graft-versus-host responses after intestinal transplantation. Study details: Multivisceral, liver-intestinal, or isolated intestinal grafts were transplanted into recipients. All of the recipients had induction that used anti-thymocyte globulin, then tacrolimus and steroids for about 3 years.

V trimming: 6 bases; J trimming: 5 bases; junction bases outside the gene matches: 10. The CDR3 sequence is 15 residues long. Germline V gene sequence: CDR1 MNHNS, CDR2 SASEGT. The clonotype comes from a human patient who received an intestinal transplant, so some T cells may come from the graft donor. The V call is TRBV6-1, the J call TRBJ1-1; 9 bases match TRBD1. Material: PBMCs, obtained 16 days after intestinal transplant. This chain's CDR3 is CASSPRDRVLTEAFF. Written as DNA, the CDR3 is TGTGCCAGCAGCCCCCGGGACAGGGTATTGACTGAAGCTTTCTTT.